The following is a T cell receptor beta chain sequence with its context. What it binds is unknown. RNA transcripts provided the source from which TCR beta CDR3 regions were amplified. An initial round of RT-PCR targeting the TCR CDR3 relied on the HTBI primer set. TCRdb reprocessed the multiplex PCR reads via MiXCR and lists one record per CDR3 protein. The sample records under 350,000 distinct CDR3 sequences, about a sixth being singletons. The data were taken from a study of T cells in Graves' hyperthyroidism and ophthalmopathy. Study outcomes and limitations: Expanded thyroid clonotypes (above 0.001) were mostly also found in blood. A 13 V-J signature model discriminated ophthalmopathy versus stable hyperthyroidism.

From germline, CDR1 is MNHEY and CDR2 SMNVEV (reference sequence). The CDR3 is 14 amino acids. V shed 2 bases, J shed 4 bases, and the junction held 2 bases outside the gene matches. Ophthalmopathy cases scored 3 or more on the Clinical Activity Score and 4 or more on NOSPECS grade, with duration below 3 months. Those patients with uncontrolled infection, other autoimmune disease, pregnancy or lactation were excluded. The sequenced sample was blood. This clonotype was obtained from a woman aged 55-70 years with Graves' ophthalmopathy. V is TRBV27 and J is TRBJ2-7; TRBD1 matches at 10 bases. CDR3 DNA sequence: TGTGCCAGCAGTTTAAAGGGACAGGGGTACGAGCAGTACTTC. Amino acids: CASSLKGQGYEQYF.